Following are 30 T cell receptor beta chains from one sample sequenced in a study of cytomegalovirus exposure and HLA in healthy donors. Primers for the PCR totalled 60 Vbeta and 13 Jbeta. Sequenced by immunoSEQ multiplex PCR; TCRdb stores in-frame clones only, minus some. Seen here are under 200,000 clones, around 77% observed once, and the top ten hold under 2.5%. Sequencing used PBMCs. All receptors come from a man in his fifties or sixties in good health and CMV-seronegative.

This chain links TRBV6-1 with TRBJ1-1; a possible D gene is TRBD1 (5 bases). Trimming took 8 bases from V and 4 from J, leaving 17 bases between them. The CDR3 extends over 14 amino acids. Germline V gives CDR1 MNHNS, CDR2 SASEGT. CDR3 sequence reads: CASLEGGVGTEAFF. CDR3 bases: TGTGCCAGCCTTGAGGGAGGGGTTGGCACTGAAGCTTTCTTT.

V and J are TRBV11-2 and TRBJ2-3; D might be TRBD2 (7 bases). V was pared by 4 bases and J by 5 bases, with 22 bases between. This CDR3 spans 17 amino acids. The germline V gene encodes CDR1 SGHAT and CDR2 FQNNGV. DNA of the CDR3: TGTGCCAGCAGCTCCCGGGGGGCTAGCGGCGGGATAGATACGCAGTATTTT. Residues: CASSSRGASGGIDTQYF.

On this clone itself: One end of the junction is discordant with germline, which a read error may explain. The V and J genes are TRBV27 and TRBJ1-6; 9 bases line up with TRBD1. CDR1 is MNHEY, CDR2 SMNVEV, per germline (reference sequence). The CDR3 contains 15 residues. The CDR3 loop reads CASSRTGARNSPLNF. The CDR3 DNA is TGTGCCAGCAGCCGGACAGGGGCTAGGAATTCACCCCTCAACTTT.

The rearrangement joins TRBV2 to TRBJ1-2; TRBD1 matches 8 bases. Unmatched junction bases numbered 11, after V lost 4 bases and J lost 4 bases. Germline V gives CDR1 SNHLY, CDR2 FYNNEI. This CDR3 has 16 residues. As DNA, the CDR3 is TGTGCCAGCAGTGCCCGGACAGGGCCCGGAATCTATGGCTACACCTTC. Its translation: CASSARTGPGIYGYTF.

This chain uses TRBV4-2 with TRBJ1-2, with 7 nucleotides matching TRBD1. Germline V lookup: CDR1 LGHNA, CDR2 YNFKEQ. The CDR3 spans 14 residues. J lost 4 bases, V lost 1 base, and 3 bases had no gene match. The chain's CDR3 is CASSQGRGSYGYTF. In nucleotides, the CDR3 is TGTGCCAGCAGCCAAGGCAGGGGGAGCTATGGCTACACCTTC.

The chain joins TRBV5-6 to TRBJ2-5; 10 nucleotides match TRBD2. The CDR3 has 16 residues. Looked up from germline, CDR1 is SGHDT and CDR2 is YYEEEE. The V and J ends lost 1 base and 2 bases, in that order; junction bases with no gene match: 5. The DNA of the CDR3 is TGTGCCAGCAGCTTGTGGCGAGCGGGGGGGCAAGAGACCCAGTACTTC. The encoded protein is CASSLWRAGGQETQYF.

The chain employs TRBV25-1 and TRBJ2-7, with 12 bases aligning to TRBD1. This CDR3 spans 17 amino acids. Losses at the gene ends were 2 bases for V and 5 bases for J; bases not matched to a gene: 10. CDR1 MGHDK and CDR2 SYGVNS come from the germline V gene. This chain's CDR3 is CASSEGNRDRGRNEQYF. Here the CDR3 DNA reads TGTGCCAGCAGTGAAGGGAACCGGGACAGGGGGCGAAACGAGCAGTACTTC.

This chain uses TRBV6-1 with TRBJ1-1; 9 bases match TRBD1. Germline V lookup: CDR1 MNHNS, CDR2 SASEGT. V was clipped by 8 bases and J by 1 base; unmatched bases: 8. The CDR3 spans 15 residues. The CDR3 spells CASRDLGQGNTEAFF. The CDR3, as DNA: TGTGCCAGCCGCGATTTGGGACAGGGGAACACTGAAGCTTTCTTT.

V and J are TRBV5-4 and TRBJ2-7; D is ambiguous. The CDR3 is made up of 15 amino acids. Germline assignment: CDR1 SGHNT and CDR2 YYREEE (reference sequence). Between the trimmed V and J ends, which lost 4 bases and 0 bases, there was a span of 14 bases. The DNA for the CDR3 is TGTGCCAGCAGCGGCGGTAGCACTACCTCCTACGAGCAGTACTTC. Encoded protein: CASSGGSTTSYEQYF.

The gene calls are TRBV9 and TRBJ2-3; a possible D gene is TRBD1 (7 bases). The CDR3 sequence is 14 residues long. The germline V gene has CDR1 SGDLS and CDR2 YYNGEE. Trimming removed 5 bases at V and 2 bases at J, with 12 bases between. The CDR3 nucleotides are TGTGCCAGCAGGGAGGGACAGAACACAGATACGCAGTATTTT. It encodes CASREGQNTDTQYF.

CDR3 DNA: TGTGCCAGCACCTCGACTAGCGGGGGCACAGATACGCAGTATTTT. Translation gives CASTSTSGGTDTQYF. The chain has TRBV27 and TRBJ2-3, with 11 bases identical to TRBD2. CDR3 length: 15 amino acids. J lost 1 base, V lost 7 bases, and 4 bases had no gene match. The germline V gene encodes CDR1 MNHEY and CDR2 SMNVEV (reference sequence).

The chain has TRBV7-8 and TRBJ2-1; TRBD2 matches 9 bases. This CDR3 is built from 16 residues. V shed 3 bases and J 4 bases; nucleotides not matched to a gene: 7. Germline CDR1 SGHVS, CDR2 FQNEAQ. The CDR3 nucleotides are TGTGCCAGCAGCTTTAAGGGGCGGGGGGGATACAATGAGCAGTTCTTC. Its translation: CASSFKGRGGYNEQFF. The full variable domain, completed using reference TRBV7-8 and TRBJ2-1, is GAGVSQSPRYKVAKRGQDVALRCDPISGHVSLFWYQQALGQGPEFLTYFQNEAQLDKSGLPSDRFFAERPEGSVSTLKIQRTQQEDSAVYLCASSFKGRGGYNEQFFGPGTRLTVL.

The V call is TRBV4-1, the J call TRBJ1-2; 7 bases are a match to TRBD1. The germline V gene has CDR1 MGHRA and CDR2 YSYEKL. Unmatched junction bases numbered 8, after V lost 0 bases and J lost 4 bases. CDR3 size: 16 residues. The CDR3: CASSQDPTGTFYGYTF. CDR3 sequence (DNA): TGCGCCAGCAGCCAAGATCCGACAGGGACATTCTATGGCTACACCTTC.

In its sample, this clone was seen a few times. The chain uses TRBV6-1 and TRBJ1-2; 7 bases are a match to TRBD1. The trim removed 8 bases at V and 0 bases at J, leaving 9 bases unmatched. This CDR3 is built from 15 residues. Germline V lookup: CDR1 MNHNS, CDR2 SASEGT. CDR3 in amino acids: CASQRQGGTNYGYTF. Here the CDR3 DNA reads TGTGCCAGCCAAAGACAGGGAGGTACTAACTATGGCTACACCTTC.

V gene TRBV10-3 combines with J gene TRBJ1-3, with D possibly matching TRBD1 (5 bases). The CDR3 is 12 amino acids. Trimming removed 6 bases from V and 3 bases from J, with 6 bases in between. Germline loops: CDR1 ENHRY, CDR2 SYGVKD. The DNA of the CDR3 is TGTGCCATCAGCGACAGTGGAAACACCATATATTTT. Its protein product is CAISDSGNTIYF.

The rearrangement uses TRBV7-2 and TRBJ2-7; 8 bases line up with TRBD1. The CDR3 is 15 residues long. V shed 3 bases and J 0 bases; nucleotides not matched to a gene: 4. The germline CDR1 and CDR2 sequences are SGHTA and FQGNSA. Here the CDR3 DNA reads TGTGCCAGCAGCTTCGTAACAGGGGGCTCCTACGAGCAGTACTTC. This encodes CASSFVTGGSYEQYF.

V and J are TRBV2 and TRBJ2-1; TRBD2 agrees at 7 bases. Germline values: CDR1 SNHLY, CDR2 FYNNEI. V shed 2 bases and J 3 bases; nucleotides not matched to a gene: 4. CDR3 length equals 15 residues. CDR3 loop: CASSEIGGDYNEQFF. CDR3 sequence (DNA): TGTGCCAGCAGTGAAATTGGGGGGGACTACAATGAGCAGTTCTTC.

CDR3 nucleotide sequence: TGCGCCACCGGACCGGGGGGGACTAATGAAAAACTGTTTTTT. Translating gives CATGPGGTNEKLFF. The V call is TRBV5-1, the J call TRBJ1-4; tentatively, D is TRBD1 (5 bases). CDR1 is SGHRS and CDR2 is YFSETQ in the germline V gene. V was pared by 9 bases and J by 2 bases, with 14 bases between. The CDR3 sequence is 14 residues long.

DNA of the CDR3: TGTGCCAGCAGTGTGCCCGGGACAGGGGGCGAGACCCAGTACTTC. Amino acid sequence: CASSVPGTGGETQYF. The chain combines TRBV28 with TRBJ2-5; 12 bases line up with TRBD1. Trimming took 5 bases from V and 5 from J; bases not matched to a gene: 6. Germline CDR1 and CDR2: MDHEN and SYDVKM. This CDR3 contains 15 residues. Full variable domain (remainder filled in from reference TRBV28 and TRBJ2-5): DVKVTQSSRYLVKRTGEKVFLECVQDMDHENMFWYRQDPGLGLRLIYFSYDVKMKEKGDIPEGYSVSREKKERFSLILESASTNQTSMYLCASSVPGTGGETQYFGPGTRLLVL.

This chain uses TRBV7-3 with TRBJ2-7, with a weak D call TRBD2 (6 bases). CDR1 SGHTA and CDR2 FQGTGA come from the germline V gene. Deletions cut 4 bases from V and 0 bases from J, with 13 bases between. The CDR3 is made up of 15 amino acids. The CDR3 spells CASSSGLVSSYEQYF. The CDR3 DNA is TGTGCCAGCAGCTCGGGACTCGTGAGCTCCTACGAGCAGTACTTC.

CDR3 loop: CASASPGDPSTDTQYF. CDR3 coding DNA: TGTGCCAGTGCATCCCCAGGGGACCCTAGCACAGATACGCAGTATTTT. The chain couples TRBV19 to TRBJ2-3, with D maybe TRBD1 (6 bases). V was pared by 8 bases and J by 0 bases, with 18 bases between. From germline, CDR1 is LNHDA and CDR2 SQIVND (reference sequence). The CDR3 length is 16 residues.

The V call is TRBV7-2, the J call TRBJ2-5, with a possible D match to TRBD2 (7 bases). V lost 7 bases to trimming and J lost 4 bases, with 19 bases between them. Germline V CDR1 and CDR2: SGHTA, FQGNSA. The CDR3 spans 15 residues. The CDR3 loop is CASTDLGRGRETQYF. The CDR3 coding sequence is TGTGCCAGCACCGATCTTGGGCGGGGGCGAGAGACCCAGTACTTC.

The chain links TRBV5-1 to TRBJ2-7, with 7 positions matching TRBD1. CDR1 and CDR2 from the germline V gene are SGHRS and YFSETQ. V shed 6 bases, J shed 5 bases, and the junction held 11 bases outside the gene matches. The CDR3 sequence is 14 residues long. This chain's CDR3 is CASNRDRAEDEQYF. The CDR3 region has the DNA TGCGCCAGCAATCGTGACAGGGCCGAGGACGAGCAGTACTTC.

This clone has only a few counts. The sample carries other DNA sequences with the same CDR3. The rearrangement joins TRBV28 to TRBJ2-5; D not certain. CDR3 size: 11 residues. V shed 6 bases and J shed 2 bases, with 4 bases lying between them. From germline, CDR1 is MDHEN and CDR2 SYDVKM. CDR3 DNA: TGTGCCAGCAGGCTACAAGAGACCCAGTACTTC. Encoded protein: CASRLQETQYF.

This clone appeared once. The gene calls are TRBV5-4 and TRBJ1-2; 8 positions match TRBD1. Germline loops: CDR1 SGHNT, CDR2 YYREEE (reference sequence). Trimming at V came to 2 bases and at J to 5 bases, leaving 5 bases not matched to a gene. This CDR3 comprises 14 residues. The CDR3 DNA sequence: TGTGCCAGCAGCTTTCGGGGACAGGCGTATGGCTACACCTTC. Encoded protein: CASSFRGQAYGYTF.

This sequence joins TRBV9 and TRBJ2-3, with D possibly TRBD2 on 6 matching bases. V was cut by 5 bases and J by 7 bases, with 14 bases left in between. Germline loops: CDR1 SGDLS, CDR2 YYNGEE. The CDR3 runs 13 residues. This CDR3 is CASSEYSGHTQYF. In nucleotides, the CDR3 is TGTGCCAGCAGTGAGTATAGCGGCCATACGCAGTATTTT.

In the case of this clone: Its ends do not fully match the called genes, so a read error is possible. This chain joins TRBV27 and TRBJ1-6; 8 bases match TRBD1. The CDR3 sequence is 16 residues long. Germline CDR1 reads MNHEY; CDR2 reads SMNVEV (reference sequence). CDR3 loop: CASSFTRTGFNSPLNF. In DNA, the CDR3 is TGTGCCAGCAGTTTCACTAGGACAGGGTTTAATTCACCCCTCAACTTT.

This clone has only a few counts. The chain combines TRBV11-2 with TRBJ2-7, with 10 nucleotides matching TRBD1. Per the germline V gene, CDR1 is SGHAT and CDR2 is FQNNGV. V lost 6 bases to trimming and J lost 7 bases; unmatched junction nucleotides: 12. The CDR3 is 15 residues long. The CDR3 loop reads CASSYSGTGVREQYF. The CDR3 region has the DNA TGTGCCAGCAGTTACTCCGGGACAGGGGTGAGAGAGCAGTACTTC. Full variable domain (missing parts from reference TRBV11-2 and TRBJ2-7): EAGVAQSPRYKIIEKRQSVAFWCNPISGHATLYWYQQILGQGPKLLIQFQNNGVVDDSQLPKDRFSAERLKGVDSTLKIQPAKLEDSAVYLCASSYSGTGVREQYFGPGTRLTVT.

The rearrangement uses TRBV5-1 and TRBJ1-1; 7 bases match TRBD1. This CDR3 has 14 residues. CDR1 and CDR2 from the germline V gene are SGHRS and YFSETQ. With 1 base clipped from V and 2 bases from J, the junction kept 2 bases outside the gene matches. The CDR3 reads CASSLHRGNTEAFF. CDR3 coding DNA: TGCGCCAGCAGCTTGCACAGGGGAAACACTGAAGCTTTCTTT.

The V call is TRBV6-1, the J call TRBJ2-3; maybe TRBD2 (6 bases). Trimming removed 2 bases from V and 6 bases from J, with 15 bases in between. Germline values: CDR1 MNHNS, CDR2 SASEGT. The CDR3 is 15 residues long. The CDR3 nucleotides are TGTGCCAGCAGTGAACGACTCGGGACTCGGGATACGCAGTATTTT. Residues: CASSERLGTRDTQYF.